Listed here are 17 T cell receptor beta chains from one sample, sequenced in a study of vaccination and CD4 T cells after COVID-19. The treatment is: roughly 11-day PBMC culture with coronavirus spike peptide pools or control peptides (ViraFEST assay). The Oncomine TCR Beta short-read assay sequenced DNA from cultured CD4+ T cells. TCRdb analysed the PCR reads with MiXCR anew, one entry per CDR3 protein. The sample contains roughly 23,000 distinct CDR3 sequences, around two thirds of which appear only once. No cognate antigen is known for these TCRs. The material sequenced was CD4+ T cells from blood, cultured in vitro, taken after SARS-CoV-2 vaccination. The receptor set was obtained from a human donor who received a COVID-19 vaccine.

The V gene is TRBV21-1, the J gene TRBJ2-5; the table's TRBD1 call for D was not verified on the DNA. TRBV21-1 constitutes a pseudogene. The CDR3 is 16 residues long. CDR3: CASHPRGLLHQETQYF. CDR3 DNA sequence: TGTGCCAGCCACCCCAGGGGGCTTCTTCACCAAGAGACCCAGTACTTC.

The chain couples TRBV6-5 to TRBJ1-1; no clear D. V was pared by 2 bases and J by 1 base, with 17 bases between. Looked up from germline, CDR1 is MNHEY and CDR2 is SVGAGI. The CDR3 runs to 17 residues. For the CDR3, the DNA is TGTGCCAGCAGTTACATGTTCTTAGGGCCGAAGAACACTGAAGCTTTCTTT. It specifies CASSYMFLGPKNTEAFF.

The chain combines TRBV2 with TRBJ1-2, with a tentative D call TRBD1 (5 bases). The germline gives CDR1 SNHLY, CDR2 FYNNEI. The V and J ends lost 6 bases and 9 bases respectively, with 17 bases between them. The CDR3 covers 13 residues. The DNA of the CDR3 is TGTGCCAGCAGCCCCGCTGGGGGAGTCAGCTACACCTTC. Protein: CASSPAGGVSYTF.

The chain uses TRBV6-1 and TRBJ1-2, with D uncertain. Germline loops: CDR1 MNHNS, CDR2 SASEGT. CDR3 length: 12 residues. The germline V and J ends were trimmed by 1 base and 4 bases, with 4 bases remaining between them. CDR3 in DNA: TGTGCCAGCAGTGAAGAGGTCTATGGCTACACCTTC. Amino acid sequence: CASSEEVYGYTF.

The chain employs TRBV20-1 and TRBJ2-5; D gene uncertain. The CDR3 totals 12 residues. The germline gives CDR1 DFQATT, CDR2 SNEGSKA (reference sequence). V was cut by 2 bases and J by 1 base, with 5 bases left in between. The CDR3 sequence: CSARQFQETQYF. CDR3 sequence (DNA): TGCAGTGCTAGACAGTTCCAAGAGACCCAGTACTTC.

This clonotype is a singleton in its sample. The chain's CDR3 is CASKKGRRPANNEQFF. In DNA, the CDR3 is TGTGCCAGCAAAAAAGGGAGGCGCCCAGCCAACAATGAGCAGTTCTTC. V usage is TRBV6-1 and J usage is TRBJ2-1, with D perhaps matching TRBD2 (6 bases). Germline loops: CDR1 MNHNS, CDR2 SASEGT. The CDR3 covers 16 residues. The V gene lost 7 bases and the J gene lost 5 bases, with 21 bases spanning the gap.

The chain combines TRBV7-2 with TRBJ2-5; unclear D gene. This CDR3 spans 14 amino acids. The V end lost 1 base, the J end lost 5 bases, and 11 bases lay between the germline ends. From germline, CDR1 is SGHTA and CDR2 FQGNSA. The CDR3, as DNA: TGTGCCAGCAGCTTAGAGTCTAGGCCGGAGACCCAGTACTTC. Translated: CASSLESRPETQYF. The full variable domain, rest sourced from reference TRBV7-2 and TRBJ2-5, is GAGVSQSPSNKVTEKGKDVELRCDPISGHTALYWYRQSLGQGLEFLIYFQGNSAPDKSGLPSDRFSAERTGGSVSTLTIQRTQQEDSAVYLCASSLESRPETQYFGPGTRLLVL.

The V gene is TRBV25-1, the J gene TRBJ2-1, with TRBD1 as a possible D gene (5 bases). V lost 3 bases and J 2 bases, leaving 14 bases between the germline ends. Germline V CDR1 and CDR2: MGHDK, SYGVNS. The CDR3 length is 16 residues. CDR3 bases: TGTGCCAGCAGTGATATGACAGCCTCGACCTACAATGAGCAGTTCTTC. Translating it yields CASSDMTASTYNEQFF.

The rearrangement links TRBV7-2 to TRBJ2-5; TRBD2 matches at 11 bases. This CDR3 comprises 14 residues. The germline V gene has CDR1 SGHTA and CDR2 FQGNSA. The V gene end was trimmed by 6 bases and the J gene end by 4 bases; junction bases not matched to a gene: 4. DNA for the CDR3: TGTGCCAGCAGTCAGCTAGCGGGAGGAGAGACCCAGTACTTC. Its translation is CASSQLAGGETQYF.

The rearrangement uses TRBV14 and TRBJ1-1, with D maybe TRBD1 (5 bases). With 0 bases removed from V and 7 bases from J, the gap between germline ends came to 9 bases. Germline assignment: CDR1 SGHDN and CDR2 FVKESK. CDR3 length equals 13 residues. This CDR3 reads CASSQDVGGEAFF. For the CDR3, the DNA is TGTGCCAGCAGCCAAGATGTCGGGGGTGAAGCTTTCTTT.

The V gene is TRBV12-3 or TRBV12-4, the J gene TRBJ2-1; 9 bases match TRBD2. This CDR3 comprises 16 residues. V shed 0 bases and J 6 bases; nucleotides not matched to a gene: 6. CDR3: CASSLAPSGMFNEQFF. The CDR3 nucleotides are TGTGCCAGCAGTTTAGCTCCTAGCGGGATGTTCAATGAGCAGTTCTTC.

This clonotype was picked up a small number of times. The genes are TRBV30 and TRBJ1-5, with D possibly being TRBD1 (5 bases). CDR3 length: 15 amino acids. Germline lookup yields CDR1 GTSNPN and CDR2 SVGIG (reference sequence). Deletions cut 3 bases from V and 4 bases from J, with 16 bases between. The CDR3 loop reads CAWSQNRGVNQPQHF. Written as DNA, the CDR3 is TGTGCCTGGAGCCAAAACCGAGGGGTAAATCAGCCCCAGCATTTT.

V gene TRBV12-3 or TRBV12-4 combines with J gene TRBJ2-7; D may be TRBD2 (6 bases). V was clipped by 5 bases and J by 0 bases, with 14 bases between them. The CDR3 covers 15 residues. CDR3 residues: CASSRGDASSYEQYF. The CDR3 region has the DNA TGTGCCAGCAGTCGCGGGGACGCCAGCTCCTACGAGCAGTACTTC.

This chain connects TRBV28 to TRBJ1-1; 11 nucleotides line up with TRBD1. Germline V gives CDR1 MDHEN, CDR2 SYDVKM. V lost 3 bases to trimming and J lost 6 bases; unmatched junction nucleotides: 6. The CDR3 is 15 residues long. The DNA of the CDR3 is TGTGCCAGCAGTTTGGGGGGGACAGGGGGGTCTGAAGCTTTCTTT. Its protein product is CASSLGGTGGSEAFF. The complete variable domain, with remaining parts taken from reference TRBV28 and TRBJ1-1, reads DVKVTQSSRYLVKRTGEKVFLECVQDMDHENMFWYRQDPGLGLRLIYFSYDVKMKEKGDIPEGYSVSREKKERFSLILESASTNQTSMYLCASSLGGTGGSEAFFGQGTRLTVV.

The chain carries TRBV5-4 and TRBJ1-2; D is possibly TRBD1 (6 bases). V gave up 4 bases and J gave up 8 bases, with 18 bases separating them. The V gene's germline CDR1 is SGHNT and CDR2 YYREEE (reference sequence). The CDR3 contains 14 residues. CDR3 nucleotide sequence: TGTGCCAGCAGCCGTAGCAGGGGCGCGGAAGGCTACACCTTC. It specifies CASSRSRGAEGYTF. Using reference TRBV5-4 and TRBJ1-2 for the parts outside the CDR3, the full variable domain is ETGVTQSPTHLIKTRGQQVTLRCSSQSGHNTVSWYQQALGQGPQFIFQYYREEENGRGNFPPRFSGLQFPNYSSELNVNALELDDSALYLCASSRSRGAEGYTFGSGTRLTVV.

The CDR3 sequence is CASSLSQGFSGNTIYF. For the CDR3, the DNA is TGTGCCAGCAGCTTAAGTCAGGGGTTCTCTGGAAACACCATATATTTT. This chain joins TRBV7-9 and TRBJ1-3; possibly TRBD1 for D (6 bases). This CDR3 is built from 16 residues. Trimming stripped 2 bases from V and 0 bases from J, with 11 bases between. Germline CDR1 reads SEHNR; CDR2 reads FQNEAQ (reference sequence).

The CDR3, as DNA: TGTGCCAGCAGCTTAGGTTTCTGGACAGGCGAAAACTATGGCTACACCTTC. Amino acid sequence: CASSLGFWTGENYGYTF. V gene TRBV7-8 combines with J gene TRBJ1-2; TRBD1 matches at 7 bases. This CDR3 is built from 17 residues. Trimming cost V 1 base and J 2 bases; bases outside gene matches: 10. Germline V gene sequence: CDR1 SGHVS, CDR2 FQNEAQ.